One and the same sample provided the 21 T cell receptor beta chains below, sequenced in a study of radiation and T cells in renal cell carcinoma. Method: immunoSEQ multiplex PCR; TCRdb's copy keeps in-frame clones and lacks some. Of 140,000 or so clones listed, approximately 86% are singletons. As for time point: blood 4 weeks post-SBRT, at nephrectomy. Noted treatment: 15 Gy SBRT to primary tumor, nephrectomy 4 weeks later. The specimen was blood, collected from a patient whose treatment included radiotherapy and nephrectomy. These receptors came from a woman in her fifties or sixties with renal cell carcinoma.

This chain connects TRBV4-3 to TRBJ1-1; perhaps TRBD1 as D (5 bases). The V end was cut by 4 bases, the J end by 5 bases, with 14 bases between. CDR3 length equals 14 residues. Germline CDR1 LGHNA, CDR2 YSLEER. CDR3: CASSRAGTRTEAFF. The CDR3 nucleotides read TGCGCCAGCAGCCGCGCCGGGACCAGGACTGAAGCTTTCTTT.

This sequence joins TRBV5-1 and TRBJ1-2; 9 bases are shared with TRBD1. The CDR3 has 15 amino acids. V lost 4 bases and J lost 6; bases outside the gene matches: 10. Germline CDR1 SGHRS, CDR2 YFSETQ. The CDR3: CASSPGQGTGDGYTF. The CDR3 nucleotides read TGCGCCAGCAGCCCAGGACAGGGGACCGGCGATGGCTACACCTTC.

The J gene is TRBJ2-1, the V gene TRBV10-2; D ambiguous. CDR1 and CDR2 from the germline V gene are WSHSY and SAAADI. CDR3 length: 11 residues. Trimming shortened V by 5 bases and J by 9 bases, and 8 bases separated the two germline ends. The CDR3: CASSLGFEQFF. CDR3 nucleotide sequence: TGCGCCAGCAGTCTAGGCTTTGAGCAGTTCTTC.

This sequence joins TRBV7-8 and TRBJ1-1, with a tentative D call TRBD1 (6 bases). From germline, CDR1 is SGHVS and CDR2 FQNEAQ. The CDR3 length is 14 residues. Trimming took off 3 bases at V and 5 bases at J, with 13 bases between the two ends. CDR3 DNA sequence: TGTGCCAGCAGCTTGAGGGGGGGCGTGACTGAAGCTTTCTTT. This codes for CASSLRGGVTEAFF. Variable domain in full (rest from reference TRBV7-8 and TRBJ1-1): GAGVSQSPRYKVAKRGQDVALRCDPISGHVSLFWYQQALGQGPEFLTYFQNEAQLDKSGLPSDRFFAERPEGSVSTLKIQRTQQEDSAVYLCASSLRGGVTEAFFGQGTRLTVV.

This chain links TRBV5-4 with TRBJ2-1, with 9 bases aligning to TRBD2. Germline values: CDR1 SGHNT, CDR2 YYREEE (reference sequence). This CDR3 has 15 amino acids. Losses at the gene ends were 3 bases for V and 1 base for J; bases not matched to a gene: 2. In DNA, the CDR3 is TGTGCCAGCAGCTCGCTAGCGGGATCCTACAATGAGCAGTTCTTC. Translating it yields CASSSLAGSYNEQFF.

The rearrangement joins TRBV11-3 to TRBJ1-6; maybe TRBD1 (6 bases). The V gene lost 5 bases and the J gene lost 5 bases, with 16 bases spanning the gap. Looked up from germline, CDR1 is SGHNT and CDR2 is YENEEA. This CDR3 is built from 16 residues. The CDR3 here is CASSHHLTGDNSPLHF. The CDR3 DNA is TGTGCCAGCAGCCACCACTTGACAGGCGATAATTCACCCCTCCACTTT. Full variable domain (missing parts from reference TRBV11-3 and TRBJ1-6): EAGVVQSPRYKIIEKKQPVAFWCNPISGHNTLYWYLQNLGQGPELLIRYENEEAVDDSQLPKDRFSAERLKGVDSTLKIQPAELGDSAVYLCASSHHLTGDNSPLHFGNGTRLTVT.

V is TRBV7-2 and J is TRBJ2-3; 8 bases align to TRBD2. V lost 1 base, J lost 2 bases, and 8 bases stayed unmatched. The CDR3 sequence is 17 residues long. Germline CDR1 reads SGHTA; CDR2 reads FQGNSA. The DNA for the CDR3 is TGTGCCAGCAGCTTAGGGGCTAGCGGGCTCCTCACAGATACGCAGTATTTT. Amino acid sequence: CASSLGASGLLTDTQYF.

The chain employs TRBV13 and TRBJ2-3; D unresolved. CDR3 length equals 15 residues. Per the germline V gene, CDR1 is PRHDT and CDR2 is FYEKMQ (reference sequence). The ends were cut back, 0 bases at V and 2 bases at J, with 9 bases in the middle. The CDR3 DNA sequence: TGTGCCAGCAGCTTAGGTGGGCAGTTCACAGATACGCAGTATTTT. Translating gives CASSLGGQFTDTQYF.

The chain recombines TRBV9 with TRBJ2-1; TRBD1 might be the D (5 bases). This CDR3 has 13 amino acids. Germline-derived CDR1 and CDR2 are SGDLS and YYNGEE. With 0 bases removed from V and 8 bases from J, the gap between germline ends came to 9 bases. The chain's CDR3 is CASSVVGVDEQFF. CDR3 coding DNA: TGTGCCAGCAGCGTAGTAGGGGTCGATGAGCAGTTCTTC.

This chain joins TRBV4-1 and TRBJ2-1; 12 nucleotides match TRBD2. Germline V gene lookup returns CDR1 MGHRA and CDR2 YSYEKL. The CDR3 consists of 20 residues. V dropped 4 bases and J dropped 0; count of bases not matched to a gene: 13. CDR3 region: CASSLPGKTSGRDSYNEQFF. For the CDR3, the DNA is TGCGCCAGCAGCCTCCCCGGGAAGACTAGCGGGAGAGACTCCTACAATGAGCAGTTCTTC.

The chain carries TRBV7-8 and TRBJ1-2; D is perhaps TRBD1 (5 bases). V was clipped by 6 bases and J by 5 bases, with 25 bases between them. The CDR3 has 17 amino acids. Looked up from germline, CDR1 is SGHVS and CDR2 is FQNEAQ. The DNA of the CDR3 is TGTGCCAGCAGTTCTAGAAGGGAAAGGGACGGCGGATATGGCTACACCTTC. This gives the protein CASSSRRERDGGYGYTF.

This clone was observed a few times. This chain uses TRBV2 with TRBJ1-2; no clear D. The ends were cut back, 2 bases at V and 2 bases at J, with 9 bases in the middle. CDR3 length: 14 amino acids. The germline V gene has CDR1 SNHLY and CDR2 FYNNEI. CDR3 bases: TGTGCCAGCAGTGAAACCGCTACAAACTATGGCTACACCTTC. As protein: CASSETATNYGYTF. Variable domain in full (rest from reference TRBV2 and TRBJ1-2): EPEVTQTPSHQVTQMGQEVILRCVPISNHLYFYWYRQILGQKVEFLVSFYNNEISEKSEIFDDQFSVERPDGSNFTLKIRSTKLEDSAMYFCASSETATNYGYTFGSGTRLTVV.

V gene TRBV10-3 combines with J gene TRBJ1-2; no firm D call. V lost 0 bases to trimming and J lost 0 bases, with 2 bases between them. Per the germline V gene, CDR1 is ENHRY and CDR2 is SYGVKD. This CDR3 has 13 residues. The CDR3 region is CAISESSNYGYTF. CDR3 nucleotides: TGTGCCATCAGTGAGTCGTCTAACTATGGCTACACCTTC.

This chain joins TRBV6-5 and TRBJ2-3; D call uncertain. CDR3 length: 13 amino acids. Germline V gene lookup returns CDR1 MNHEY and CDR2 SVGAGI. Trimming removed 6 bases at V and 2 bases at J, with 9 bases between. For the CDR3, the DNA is TGTGCCAGCAGGGTCAGAACCACAGATACGCAGTATTTT. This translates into CASRVRTTDTQYF.

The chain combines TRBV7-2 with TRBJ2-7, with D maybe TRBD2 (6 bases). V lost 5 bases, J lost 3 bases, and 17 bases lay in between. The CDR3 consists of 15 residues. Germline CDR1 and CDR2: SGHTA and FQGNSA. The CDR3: CASSIGGGDLYEQYF. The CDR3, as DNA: TGTGCCAGCAGCATTGGCGGAGGGGATCTCTACGAGCAGTACTTC.

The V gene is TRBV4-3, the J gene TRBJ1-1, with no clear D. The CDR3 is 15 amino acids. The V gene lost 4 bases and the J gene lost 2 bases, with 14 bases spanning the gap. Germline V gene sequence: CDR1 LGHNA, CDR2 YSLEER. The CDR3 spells CASSPTNTVNTEAFF. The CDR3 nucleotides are TGCGCCAGCAGCCCCACGAACACTGTCAACACTGAAGCTTTCTTT.

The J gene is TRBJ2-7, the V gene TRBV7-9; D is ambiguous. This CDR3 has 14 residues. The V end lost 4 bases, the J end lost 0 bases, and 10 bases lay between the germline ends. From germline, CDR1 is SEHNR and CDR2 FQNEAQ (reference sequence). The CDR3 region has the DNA TGTGCCAGCAGCTCGATTCGTAGCTCCTACGAGCAGTACTTC. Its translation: CASSSIRSSYEQYF.

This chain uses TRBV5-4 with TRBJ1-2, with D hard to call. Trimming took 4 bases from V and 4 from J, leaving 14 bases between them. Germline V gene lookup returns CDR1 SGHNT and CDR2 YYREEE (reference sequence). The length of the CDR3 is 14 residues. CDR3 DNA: TGTGCCAGCAGCAAGGAGGCACCCTCCTATGGCTACACCTTC. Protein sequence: CASSKEAPSYGYTF.

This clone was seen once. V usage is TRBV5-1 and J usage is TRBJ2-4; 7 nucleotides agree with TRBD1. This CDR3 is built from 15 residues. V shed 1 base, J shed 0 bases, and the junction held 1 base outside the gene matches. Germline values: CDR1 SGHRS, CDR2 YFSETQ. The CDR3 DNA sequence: TGCGCCAGCAGCTTGTGGACAGGAGCCAAAAACATTCAGTACTTC. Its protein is CASSLWTGAKNIQYF.

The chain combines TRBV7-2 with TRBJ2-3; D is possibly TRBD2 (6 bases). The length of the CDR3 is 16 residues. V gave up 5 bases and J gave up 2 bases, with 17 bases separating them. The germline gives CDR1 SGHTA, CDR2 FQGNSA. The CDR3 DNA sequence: TGTGCCAGCAGCCCCAAAGTGAGCGGGTACACAGATACGCAGTATTTT. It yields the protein CASSPKVSGYTDTQYF.

The CDR3 sequence: CASSLDFPNSGNTIYF. For the CDR3, the DNA is TGTGCCAGCAGCCTGGACTTTCCTAACTCTGGAAACACCATATATTTT. The chain joins TRBV5-4 to TRBJ1-3; D gene unclear. V was pared by 4 bases and J by 0 bases, with 14 bases between. The CDR3 runs to 16 residues. Germline CDR1 and CDR2: SGHNT and YYREEE (reference sequence).